Detailed here is one T cell receptor (beta chain). What antigen it recognizes has not been identified. Per-nucleotide qualities are absent, and no much larger clonotype sits a single base away. This specimen's treatment or condition label, interpreted: oral pan-JAK inhibitor, 5-10 mg twice daily. From alopecia areata patients, peripheral blood was collected along with lesional scalp punch biopsies. PBMCs were isolated by density centrifugation and stained for CD3, CD4 and CD8, after which CD4+ and CD8+ T cells were sorted on a FACSAria. The data are from a study of CD8+ T cells in alopecia areata (dated by TCRdb to the late 2010s). General notes on the study: Treated patients were enrolled in an open-label pilot trial of oral tofacitinib at 5 to 10 mg twice daily for moderate-to-severe alopecia areata. Patients stayed on tofacitinib for 6 to 18 months and then had 6 months of follow-up off drug so that delayed response and recurrence could be assessed. The SALT score, which quantifies the percentage of affected scalp surface area, was used to measure disease severity in treated patients. To study T cell clonal expansion in alopecia areata, the researchers applied high-throughput TCRbeta sequencing to both the C3H/HeJ mouse model and human patients. Scalp tissue and sorted CD4+ and CD8+ peripheral blood T cells from patchy and totalis/universalis alopecia areata patients and from healthy controls were covered by human TCRbeta sequencing. Tofacitinib-treated patients had biopsies at baseline and at 4 and 24 weeks of treatment, with a later scalp biopsy in several patients. Scalp clonality was compared across normal scalp (n=4), patchy alopecia areata scalp (n=8), and alopecia totalis/universalis scalp (n=8). RNA was extracted with the PAXgene miRNA kit for fixed scalp, the miRNeasy kit for PBMCs, and the RNeasy kit for mouse skin. Amplification of TCRbeta CDR3 regions was done by immunoSEQ multiplex PCR using 35 Vbeta forward primers and 13 Jbeta reverse primers.

Points the paper makes about the study in general: Unlike mouse skin, where gammadelta T cells dominate, normal human skin contains resident alphabeta T cells that get sequenced too, which complicates analysis of the scalp TCR repertoire. During tofacitinib treatment, many expanded lesional clones stuck around in both scalp and blood, and this persistence may partly explain why relapse happens after treatment is stopped. Scalp clonality and the number of expanded CD8+ clones among the top 100 scalp clones were significantly decreased by tofacitinib. Higher clonality and more expanded CD8+ clones were observed in lesional scalp than in normal scalp, particularly in alopecia totalis/universalis, a finding suggestive of antigenic drive. Because the treated cohort was small and had only one nonresponder, larger studies are needed to examine links between baseline CD8+ expansion and response. Shared TCR sequences between patients were less evident than in mice, which may be partly attributable to HLA diversity in the patient population.

Library construction relied on the immunoSEQ multiplex PCR assay. To provide template for TCR sequencing, every sample had RNA extracted and reverse transcribed into cDNA. First-strand cDNA was synthesized with SuperScript III using a 2:1 mix of oligo-dT and random hexamers. A synthetic immune receptor repertoire was used to assess amplification bias, and residual bias was removed computationally. The paper's data handling went like this. Raw reads were preprocessed to remove errors, and CDR3 was defined according to IMGT conventions as the region from the conserved cysteine to phenylalanine. Clonality was computed by normalizing Shannon entropy by log2 of the number of productive unique TCRs and subtracting the result from 1. Scalp TCRbeta sequences were cross-referenced with sorted blood CD4 and CD8 repertoires so that the CD4 or CD8 identity of scalp clones could be inferred. Held by TCRdb, this immuneACCESS table contains in-frame sequences only and omits some clones. Under half of the omission traces to an unresolved V gene where checked; the cause of the rest is unknown. That table gives V, J and clone size, and the DNA gave D and trimming. The table for this sample lists 160,000 or so clones; around 58% of them were counted only once. Roughly 17% of the sample is held by the ten biggest clonotypes.

The sequence derives from a human donor with alopecia areata. The specimen comprised CD4+ T cells sorted from blood, sampled at approximately week 55, from a patient treated with tofacitinib.

The CDR3: CASSRNGQRQETQYF. The nucleotides are TGCGCCAGCAGCCGAAACGGACAGAGACAAGAGACCCAGTACTTC. In this chain, TRBV5-1 is recombined with TRBJ2-5; the D region possibly corresponds to TRBD1 (6 bases align). Reading the germline V gene gives CDR1 SGHRS and CDR2 YFSETQ. Between the V and J ends, shortened by 4 bases and 2 bases respectively, the junction contains 15 bases. Including the terminal cysteine and phenylalanine, the CDR3 comprises 15 residues. Just the 45-base CDR3 DNA is kept, in frame starting at base 1.